Below are 22 T cell receptor beta chains sequenced from a single sample in a study of regulatory T cells in long-lasting Graves disease. iRepertoire HTBI primers and Arm-PCR of CDR3 regions built TCR beta libraries. TCRdb reanalysed the multiplex PCR reads using MiXCR and keeps one entry per CDR3 protein. The sample includes under 450,000 distinct CDR3 sequences, about 20% of them seen just once. Time point reported: persistent/refractory GD, antithyroid drugs over 5 years with positive TRAb. The authors made the TCR library using RNA they extracted from PBMCs. The source material was peripheral blood mononuclear cells (PBMCs), sampled when the disease was refractory, from a patient treated with antithyroid drugs. These receptors were obtained from a female donor with Graves disease.

This clonotype was picked up a small number of times. This rearrangement joins TRBV7-9 to TRBJ2-4; 8 bases fit TRBD1. V shed 4 bases, J shed 9 bases, and the junction held 14 bases outside the gene matches. The CDR3 is 16 amino acids. CDR1 is SEHNR and CDR2 is FQNEAQ in the germline V gene (reference sequence). The CDR3 region has the DNA TGTGCCAGCAGCTCAACACGGACAGGGATCGAGAGCATTCAGTACTTC. It is translated as CASSSTRTGIESIQYF.

This clonotype has ten or more counts. The rearrangement links TRBV24-1 to TRBJ1-2; D unresolved. With 5 bases removed from V and 4 bases from J, the gap between germline ends came to 16 bases. This CDR3 is 15 amino acids long. Germline CDR1 is KGHDR and CDR2 is SFDVKD. CDR3 region: CATSGGFGQPYGYTF. The CDR3 bases are TGTGCCACCAGTGGAGGTTTTGGGCAGCCCTATGGCTACACCTTC.

Ten or more counts support this clonotype. V gene TRBV11-2 combines with J gene TRBJ1-5; 8 bases line up with TRBD1. The CDR3 runs 15 residues. Per germline, CDR1 SGHAT and CDR2 FQNNGV. After removal of 6 bases from V and 4 bases from J, the junction contained 8 bases not matched to a gene. CDR3 residues: CASSPGQGLNQPQHF. CDR3 sequence (DNA): TGTGCCAGCAGTCCCGGACAGGGTTTGAATCAGCCCCAGCATTTT.

The CDR3 loop is CASRMDRTGYGYTF. DNA for the CDR3: TGTGCCAGTAGGATGGACAGGACCGGCTATGGCTACACCTTC. The J gene is TRBJ1-2, the V gene TRBV19, with TRBD1 matching 7 bases. The V segment lost 6 bases and the J segment 4 bases; nucleotides outside the gene matches: 8. Germline CDR1 is LNHDA and CDR2 is SQIVND (reference sequence). The CDR3 totals 14 residues.

This clonotype was seen ten or more times. This rearrangement joins TRBV7-8 to TRBJ2-5; 7 bases align to TRBD1. The CDR3 is 15 residues long. CDR1 and CDR2 from the germline V gene are SGHVS and FQNEAQ. Unmatched junction bases numbered 8, after V lost 5 bases and J lost 2 bases. The CDR3 protein is CASSRAPGQQETQYF. CDR3 nucleotides: TGTGCCAGCAGCCGAGCCCCGGGACAGCAAGAGACCCAGTACTTC. The whole variable domain, filled in from reference TRBV7-8 and TRBJ2-5, reads GAGVSQSPRYKVAKRGQDVALRCDPISGHVSLFWYQQALGQGPEFLTYFQNEAQLDKSGLPSDRFFAERPEGSVSTLKIQRTQQEDSAVYLCASSRAPGQQETQYFGPGTRLLVL.

This clonotype was observed at least ten times. This chain connects TRBV20-1 to TRBJ2-7; possible D gene TRBD2, 6 bases. Trimming removed 2 bases at V and 6 bases at J, with 14 bases between. The V gene's germline CDR1 is DFQATT and CDR2 SNEGSKA (reference sequence). The CDR3 totals 13 residues. CDR3 protein: CSARIPGVGEQYF. The CDR3, as DNA: TGCAGTGCTAGAATACCGGGAGTGGGCGAGCAGTACTTC.

This sequence joins TRBV10-3 and TRBJ2-2; D remains ambiguous. The CDR3 covers 13 residues. V lost 7 bases and J lost 4, with 10 bases in between. Germline-derived CDR1 and CDR2 are ENHRY and SYGVKD. The CDR3 DNA sequence: TGTGCCATCAAGAATAGTGGCACCGGGGAGCTGTTTTTT. This translates into CAIKNSGTGELFF.

This clonotype was found many times. The rearrangement joins TRBV2 to TRBJ1-5; no reliable D call. This CDR3 has 14 amino acids. Trimming left V 5 bases short and J 0 bases short, with 8 bases between. Germline lookup yields CDR1 SNHLY and CDR2 FYNNEI. This chain's CDR3 is CASSQAYSNQPQHF. The CDR3 DNA reads TGTGCCAGCAGTCAGGCTTATAGCAATCAGCCCCAGCATTTT.

This clonotype was detected many times. This chain connects TRBV12-3 or TRBV12-4 to TRBJ1-1; perhaps TRBD1 as D (5 bases). V lost 0 bases and J lost 4, with 12 bases in between. This CDR3 spans 15 amino acids. The CDR3 here is CASSLAGGMVTEAFF. CDR3 in DNA: TGTGCCAGCAGTTTAGCCGGGGGGATGGTCACTGAAGCTTTCTTT.

This clonotype has just a few counts. This chain connects TRBV11-2 to TRBJ2-3; D not certain. The germline V gene has CDR1 SGHAT and CDR2 FQNNGV. V was clipped by 3 bases and J by 7 bases, with 8 bases between them. The length of the CDR3 is 12 residues. CDR3 bases: TGTGCCAGCAGCTTCTACAGATATACGCAGTATTTT. Protein sequence: CASSFYRYTQYF.

The CDR3 bases are TGTGCCAGTAGTCTCCGAGGTTACGATTCACCCCTCCACTTT. Translation: CASSLRGYDSPLHF. The chain joins TRBV19 to TRBJ1-6; D is undetermined. CDR3 length equals 14 residues. Germline loops: CDR1 LNHDA, CDR2 SQIVND (reference sequence). V was cut by 5 bases and J by 8 bases, with 13 bases left in between.

In this sample, this clonotype turned up a few times. Since the CDR3 does not end with the conserved phenylalanine or tryptophan, this likely comes from a read error. This chain links TRBV7-2 with TRBJ2-5, with 12 bases matching TRBD2. Germline CDR1 reads SGHTA; CDR2 reads FQGNSA. J was trimmed by 5 bases and V by 6 bases; bases with no gene match: 10. The CDR3 consists of 16 residues. CDR3 bases: TGTGCCAGCAGACGGACTAGCGGGACCCGGGAGGAGACCCAGTACCTC. Its translation is CASRRTSGTREETQYL.

The chain combines TRBV6-1 with TRBJ1-5; D gene ambiguous. In germline, CDR1 is MNHNS, CDR2 SASEGT. The V gene lost 1 base and the J gene lost 5 bases, with 6 bases spanning the gap. This CDR3 spans 13 amino acids. CDR3 sequence reads: CASSEDPDQPQHF. As DNA, the CDR3 is TGTGCCAGCAGTGAAGACCCGGATCAGCCCCAGCATTTT.

This clonotype was seen a few times. The chain recombines TRBV12-3 or TRBV12-4 with TRBJ2-7; D not certain. The CDR3 has 15 amino acids. Trimming removed 4 bases from V and 4 bases from J, with 17 bases in between. CDR3 DNA: TGTGCCAGCAGTTACTCGGCTGGGCTGGGGTACGAGCAGTACTTC. Protein sequence: CASSYSAGLGYEQYF.

This clonotype has ten or more counts. The genes are TRBV27 and TRBJ2-5; 8 bases align to TRBD1. The CDR3 contains 15 residues. Trimming at V came to 4 bases and at J to 1 base, leaving 5 bases not matched to a gene. Germline values: CDR1 MNHEY, CDR2 SMNVEV (reference sequence). CDR3 region: CASSWRQGSQETQYF. CDR3 coding DNA: TGTGCCAGCAGTTGGCGACAGGGGTCCCAAGAGACCCAGTACTTC.

This clonotype has more than one count but fewer than ten. The chain joins TRBV10-3 to TRBJ2-4; D not certain. The CDR3 runs to 18 residues. Trimming removed 0 bases from V and 2 bases from J, with 17 bases in between. Per germline, CDR1 ENHRY and CDR2 SYGVKD. The CDR3 reads CAISESRDRGLTKNIQYF. The CDR3 bases are TGTGCCATCAGTGAGTCTCGCGACCGAGGATTGACCAAAAACATTCAGTACTTC.

This clonotype was found once. The CDR3 spells CSVVGSSQETQYF. The CDR3 bases are TGCAGCGTTGTGGGCTCTTCCCAAGAGACCCAGTACTTC. The chain combines TRBV29-1 with TRBJ2-5; D uncertain. Germline V gene data show CDR1 as SQVTM and CDR2 as ANQGSEA. V was shortened by 4 bases and J by 1 base, with 10 bases between the two germline ends. The CDR3 is 13 amino acids.

As regards this clonotype: This may stem from a read error, because a much larger clone lies one nucleotide away. V and J are TRBV28 and TRBJ1-2; 8 bases are shared with TRBD1. Germline loops: CDR1 MDHEN, CDR2 SYDVKM. This CDR3 contains 13 residues. V lost 6 bases and J lost 6; bases outside the gene matches: 6. The CDR3 sequence: CASSLAGGNGYTF. CDR3 coding DNA: TGTGCCAGCAGCTTAGCAGGGGGCAATGGCTACACCTTC.

This clonotype has at least ten counts. V and J are TRBV27 and TRBJ1-6, with 9 bases that match TRBD1. Looked up from germline, CDR1 is MNHEY and CDR2 is SMNVEV (reference sequence). This CDR3 has 15 amino acids. The junction had 8 bases not matched to a gene; V was cut back by 5 bases and J by 9 bases. The CDR3 sequence: CASSIGTGTPSPLHF. For the CDR3, the DNA is TGTGCCAGCAGTATCGGGACAGGGACTCCTTCACCCCTCCACTTT.

The chain joins TRBV5-1 to TRBJ2-7, with 9 nucleotides matching TRBD1. Germline V lookup: CDR1 SGHRS, CDR2 YFSETQ. The CDR3 sequence is 14 residues long. The V and J ends lost 4 bases and 3 bases, in that order; junction bases with no gene match: 5. The CDR3 region is CASSRGTGHYEQYF. The CDR3 coding sequence is TGCGCCAGCAGCAGAGGGACAGGGCACTACGAGCAGTACTTC. Filled out from reference TRBV5-1 and TRBJ2-7, the complete variable domain reads KAGVTQTPRYLIKTRGQQVTLSCSPISGHRSVSWYQQTPGQGLQFLFEYFSETQRNKGNFPGRFSGRQFSNSRSEMNVSTLELGDSALYLCASSRGTGHYEQYFGPGTRLTVT.

This chain uses TRBV14 with TRBJ1-1; D remains unclear. The length of the CDR3 is 14 residues. The germline CDR1 and CDR2 sequences are SGHDN and FVKESK. V lost 3 bases and J lost 4, with 12 bases in between. The CDR3 DNA follows: TGTGCCAGCAGCCAGGCCAGGATTGGCACTGAAGCTTTCTTT. This sequence encodes CASSQARIGTEAFF.

This clonotype was seen a few times. This likely traces to a read error, being one base from a far larger clone. The J gene is TRBJ2-6, the V gene TRBV12-3 or TRBV12-4; 11 bases agree with TRBD1. After removal of 6 bases from V and 0 bases from J, the junction contained 7 bases not matched to a gene. This CDR3 spans 18 amino acids. CDR3 sequence (DNA): TGTGCCAGCAGGTACCCCGGGACAGGGGGCTCTGGGGCCAACGTCCTGACTTTC. Translation: CASRYPGTGGSGANVLTF.